A single sample is the source of the 20 T cell receptor beta chains below, sequenced in a study of blood T cell repertoires in COVID-19. Assay used: immunoSEQ multiplex PCR; TCRdb lists only in-frame clones, some missing. The data contain about 130,000 clones, roughly 86% of them singletons. Sequenced material: peripheral blood. All receptors come from a woman in her sixties or seventies with COVID-19, enrolled during active disease.

J is TRBJ2-2 and V is TRBV12-3 or TRBV12-4; tentatively, D is TRBD1 (5 bases). V gave up 6 bases and J gave up 6 bases, with 11 bases separating them. CDR3 length: 13 residues. In nucleotides, the CDR3 is TGTGCCAGCAGCCGCAGGGTCCCCGGGGAGCTGTTTTTT. It yields the protein CASSRRVPGELFF.

The chain combines TRBV28 with TRBJ2-7, with a possible D match to TRBD1 (6 bases). Trimming pared 2 bases from V and 0 bases from J, leaving 23 bases between. The germline CDR1 and CDR2 sequences are MDHEN and SYDVKM. The CDR3 runs to 19 residues. In nucleotides, the CDR3 is TGTGCCAGCAGTTTAGTTTATTTTGTAGGGGGTGGAAGCTCCTACGAGCAGTACTTC. It is translated as CASSLVYFVGGGSSYEQYF. The variable domain in full, with the rest retrieved from reference TRBV28 and TRBJ2-7, is DVKVTQSSRYLVKRTGEKVFLECVQDMDHENMFWYRQDPGLGLRLIYFSYDVKMKEKGDIPEGYSVSREKKERFSLILESASTNQTSMYLCASSLVYFVGGGSSYEQYFGPGTRLTVT.

The V call is TRBV28, the J call TRBJ2-7; TRBD1 agrees at 10 bases. CDR3 length: 14 amino acids. CDR1 MDHEN and CDR2 SYDVKM come from the germline V gene. J was trimmed by 4 bases and V by 6 bases; bases with no gene match: 6. This CDR3 reads CASRGTGAPYEQYF. The CDR3 DNA is TGTGCCAGCAGGGGGACAGGGGCCCCTTACGAGCAGTACTTC.

The CDR3 coding sequence is TGCAGTGCCCTAGGCGCCGGGGAGCTGTTTTTT. Protein sequence: CSALGAGELFF. The chain joins TRBV20-1 to TRBJ2-2; D not resolved. The germline V gene encodes CDR1 DFQATT and CDR2 SNEGSKA (reference sequence). This CDR3 contains 11 residues. The V end lost 6 bases, the J end lost 6 bases, and 8 bases lay between the germline ends.

The J gene is TRBJ2-1, the V gene TRBV27, with D hard to call. V was pared by 3 bases and J by 4 bases, with 10 bases between. There are 14 residues in the CDR3. The germline CDR1 and CDR2 sequences are MNHEY and SMNVEV (reference sequence). The CDR3 coding sequence is TGTGCCAGCAGTTTTGATACAGCATACAATGAGCAGTTCTTC. Translated: CASSFDTAYNEQFF.

This chain connects TRBV6-5 to TRBJ1-6, with TRBD1 matching 9 bases. The junction had 8 bases not matched to a gene; V was cut back by 4 bases and J by 10 bases. Germline CDR1 is MNHEY and CDR2 is SVGAGI. This CDR3 contains 15 residues. CDR3 loop: CASSLGQGEGSPLHF. As DNA, the CDR3 is TGTGCCAGCAGTTTGGGACAGGGAGAGGGATCACCCCTCCACTTT.

This clone came up once. This chain uses TRBV7-3 with TRBJ2-7; 10 bases are a match to TRBD1. V dropped 5 bases and J dropped 6; count of bases not matched to a gene: 13. The CDR3 consists of 16 residues. CDR1 and CDR2 from the germline V gene are SGHTA and FQGTGA. CDR3 DNA sequence: TGTGCCAGCAGCGCGTCCGGGACAGGGGTTCAGGGCGAGCAGTACTTC. Translating gives CASSASGTGVQGEQYF.

This chain uses TRBV18 with TRBJ2-5; 11 positions match TRBD2. The CDR3 totals 16 residues. Germline V lookup: CDR1 KGHSH, CDR2 LQKENI. V trimming: 0 bases; J trimming: 4 bases; junction bases outside the gene matches: 4. The CDR3 protein is CASSPPTSGGRETQYF. DNA of the CDR3: TGTGCCAGCTCACCACCAACTAGCGGGGGTAGAGAGACCCAGTACTTC.

This chain joins TRBV14 and TRBJ1-6, with D possibly being TRBD1 (6 bases). CDR3 length: 14 residues. CDR1 is SGHDN and CDR2 is FVKESK in the germline V gene. V gave up 4 bases and J gave up 7 bases, with 11 bases separating them. CDR3 sequence (DNA): TGTGCCAGCAGCCCGGACAGCTCAAATTCACCCCTCCACTTT. This encodes CASSPDSSNSPLHF. Complete variable domain (other parts from reference TRBV14 and TRBJ1-6): EAGVTQFPSHSVIEKGQTVTLRCDPISGHDNLYWYRRVMGKEIKFLLHFVKESKQDESGMPNNRFLAERTGGTYSTLKVQPAELEDSGVYFCASSPDSSNSPLHFGNGTRLTVT.

The chain has TRBV3-1 (or the pseudogene TRBV3-2) and TRBJ2-5, with 8 bases fitting TRBD2. The germline V gene has CDR1 LGHDT and CDR2 YNNKEL (reference sequence). CDR3 length: 14 residues. V lost 1 base and J lost 5; bases outside the gene matches: 3. CDR3 nucleotide sequence: TGTGCCAGCAGCCAAGTAGCGGGGCAGGAGACCCAGTACTTC. Amino acids: CASSQVAGQETQYF.

This chain uses TRBV10-3 with TRBJ1-1, with no clear D. In germline, CDR1 is ENHRY, CDR2 SYGVKD. The CDR3 has 15 residues. Trimming cost V 1 base and J 4 bases, with 13 bases left between them. CDR3 DNA sequence: TGTGCCATCAGTGAGTGGGATGCGGGAGGCACTGAAGCTTTCTTT. The encoded protein is CAISEWDAGGTEAFF.

CDR3 amino acids: CASSQVTDTQYF. The CDR3 DNA is TGTGCCAGCAGCCAAGTAACAGATACGCAGTATTTT. V usage is TRBV4-2 and J usage is TRBJ2-3; D ambiguous. V shed 1 base and J shed 3 bases, with 2 bases lying between them. CDR1 is LGHNA, CDR2 YNFKEQ, per germline. The CDR3 length is 12 residues.

Concerning this clone: The same CDR3 is also encoded by other DNA sequences in this sample. V is TRBV3-1 (or the pseudogene TRBV3-2) and J is TRBJ2-3; D unclear. Germline loops: CDR1 LGHDT, CDR2 YNNKEL (reference sequence). Trimming left V 4 bases short and J 6 bases short, with 5 bases between. The CDR3 is 11 amino acids. The CDR3 reads CASSPGDTQYF. The DNA of the CDR3 is TGTGCCAGCAGCCCGGGTGATACGCAGTATTTT.

The rearrangement links TRBV3-1 (or the pseudogene TRBV3-2) to TRBJ1-6, with 10 bases identical to TRBD1. V lost 7 bases to trimming and J lost 7 bases; unmatched junction nucleotides: 4. The CDR3 sequence is 14 residues long. Germline loops: CDR1 LGHDT, CDR2 YNNKEL (reference sequence). The CDR3 loop is CASTEDRGNSPLHF. The CDR3 DNA reads as TGTGCCAGCACCGAGGACAGGGGGAATTCACCCCTCCACTTT.

This clone was detected only a few times. This chain links TRBV7-8 with TRBJ1-3, with a possible D match to TRBD1 (5 bases). The ends were cut back, 1 base at V and 0 bases at J, with 13 bases in the middle. Germline assignment: CDR1 SGHVS and CDR2 FQNEAQ. This CDR3 contains 17 residues. CDR3 in DNA: TGTGCCAGCAGCTTAGGGGCCCAGGGCCGCTCTGGAAACACCATATATTTT. Amino acids: CASSLGAQGRSGNTIYF.

The chain carries TRBV7-2 and TRBJ1-2, with unresolved D. Germline values: CDR1 SGHTA, CDR2 FQGNSA. The CDR3 sequence is 11 residues long. The V end was cut by 7 bases, the J end by 3 bases, with 6 bases between. The CDR3 spells CASTSYYGYTF. CDR3 bases: TGTGCCAGCACCTCCTACTATGGCTACACCTTC.

J is TRBJ2-7 and V is TRBV28; 9 nucleotides match TRBD1. Germline V gene lookup returns CDR1 MDHEN and CDR2 SYDVKM. V was pared by 8 bases and J by 3 bases, with 2 bases of the junction left unmatched. CDR3 size: 12 residues. CDR3 residues: CASWDRDYEQYF. CDR3 coding DNA: TGTGCCAGCTGGGACAGGGACTACGAGCAGTACTTC.

The V call is TRBV5-1, the J call TRBJ1-3; weak D call: TRBD1 (5 bases). Trimming cost V 0 bases and J 0 bases, with 13 bases left between them. Germline assignment: CDR1 SGHRS and CDR2 YFSETQ. The CDR3 consists of 17 residues. Written as DNA, the CDR3 is TGCGCCAGCAGCTTGGCCCCCCCAGGGATCTCTGGAAACACCATATATTTT. Translating it yields CASSLAPPGISGNTIYF.

The chain joins TRBV4-1 to TRBJ1-3; D gene ambiguous. V was clipped by 0 bases and J by 0 bases, with 6 bases between them. CDR1 and CDR2 (germline): MGHRA, YSYEKL. The CDR3 length is 15 residues. The CDR3, as DNA: TGCGCCAGCAGCCAAGACAGTCGCTCTGGAAACACCATATATTTT. Amino acid sequence: CASSQDSRSGNTIYF.

The chain recombines TRBV4-2 with TRBJ2-7, with 9 bases lining up with TRBD1. CDR3 length: 16 residues. The V and J ends lost 2 bases and 1 base, in that order; junction bases with no gene match: 6. Germline V lookup: CDR1 LGHNA, CDR2 YNFKEQ. This CDR3 is CASSQSPGTGSYEQYF. CDR3 DNA: TGTGCCAGCAGCCAATCTCCCGGGACAGGGTCCTACGAGCAGTACTTC.